One T cell receptor beta chain is described in this entry. Its cognate antigen is unknown. The treatment was: roughly 10-day PBMC culture with coronavirus spike peptide pools or control peptides (ViraFEST assay). Researchers reported culturing about 2 million PBMCs per well with around 10 IU/ml IL-2 and roughly 9.8 ug/ml peptide pools. This sample is drawn from a study of vaccination and CD4 T cells after COVID-19. In the study overall: The convalescents included six males and four females, and among them two were Hispanic while seven were Caucasian.

The study's findings and limits: Convalescent participants were relatively few, and none had early post-infection timepoints studied. Spike mono-reactivity was evident in 304 of the 307 vaccine-specific clones derived from convalescent patients.

The Oncomine TCR Beta short-read assay was what sequenced the DNA obtained from cultured CD4+ T cells. A single record per CDR3 protein comes from TCRdb applying MiXCR to the PCR reads. The sample holds 15,000 or so distinct CDR3 sequences, just over 20% seen once. In germline, CDR1 is LNHDA, CDR2 SQIVND (reference sequence). This CDR3 is built from 15 residues. With 7 bases clipped from V and 0 bases from J, the junction kept 6 bases outside the gene matches. Sequences were derived from CD4+ T cells from blood, cultured in vitro, sampled before SARS-CoV-2 vaccination. This receptor was identified in a human donor who received a COVID-19 vaccine. The rearrangement links TRBV19 to TRBJ1-5, with 7 bases fitting TRBD1. The CDR3 region is CASKTGFNSNQPQHF. The CDR3 DNA reads TGTGCCAGTAAGACAGGGTTTAATAGCAATCAGCCCCAGCATTTT.